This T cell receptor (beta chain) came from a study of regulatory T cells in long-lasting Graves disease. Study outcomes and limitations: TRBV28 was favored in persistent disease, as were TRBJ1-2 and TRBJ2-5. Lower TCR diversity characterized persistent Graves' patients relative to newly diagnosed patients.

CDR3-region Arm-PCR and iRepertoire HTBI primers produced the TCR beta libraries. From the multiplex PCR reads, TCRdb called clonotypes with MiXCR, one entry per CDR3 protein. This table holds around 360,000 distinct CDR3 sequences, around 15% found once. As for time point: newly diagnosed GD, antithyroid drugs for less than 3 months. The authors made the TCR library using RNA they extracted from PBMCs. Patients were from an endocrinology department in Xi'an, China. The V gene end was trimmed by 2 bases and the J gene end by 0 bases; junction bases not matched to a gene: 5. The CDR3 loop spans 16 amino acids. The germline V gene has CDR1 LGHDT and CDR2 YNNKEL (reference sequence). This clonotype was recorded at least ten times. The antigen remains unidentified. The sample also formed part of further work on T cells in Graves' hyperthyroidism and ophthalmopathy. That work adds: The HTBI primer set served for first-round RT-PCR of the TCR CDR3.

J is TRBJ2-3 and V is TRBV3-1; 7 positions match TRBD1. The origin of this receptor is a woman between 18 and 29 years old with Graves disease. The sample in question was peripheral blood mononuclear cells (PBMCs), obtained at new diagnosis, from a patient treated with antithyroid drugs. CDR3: CASSQYRDRSTDTQYF. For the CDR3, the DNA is TGTGCCAGCAGCCAATACCGGGACAGAAGCACAGATACGCAGTATTTT.